One sample yielded the 27 T cell receptor beta chains listed below, sequenced in a study of T cell repertoires in ileal Crohn's disease. The time point: neoterminal ileum biopsy at postoperative endoscopy, about 6 months after surgery. The assay was immunoSEQ multiplex PCR, and TCRdb's table has in-frame clones only and misses some. Of fewer than 13,000 clones listed, more than 80% were seen once; the top ten hold roughly 15%. Sequenced input: ileal tissue. The origin of the receptors is an adult with Crohn's disease.

The J gene is TRBJ2-3, the V gene TRBV19; 14 bases match TRBD2. The CDR3 has 20 amino acids. The V segment lost 5 bases and the J segment 7 bases; nucleotides outside the gene matches: 20. Germline CDR1 LNHDA, CDR2 SQIVND (reference sequence). DNA for the CDR3: TGTGCCAGTAGTCCACGCCATCTCCCAAGACTAGCGGGAGGGCCGCATACGCAGTATTTT. It is translated as CASSPRHLPRLAGGPHTQYF.

The chain links TRBV2 to TRBJ1-2, with 8 bases fitting TRBD1. Looked up from germline, CDR1 is SNHLY and CDR2 is FYNNEI. The ends lost 6 bases at V and 6 bases at J; junction bases unmatched: 6. The CDR3 extends over 13 amino acids. The DNA of the CDR3 is TGTGCCAGCAGGGCAGGGGGCGCAGATGGCTACACCTTC. This encodes CASRAGGADGYTF.

CDR3 region: CASSGGGRGYTF. CDR3 DNA: TGCGCCAGCAGCGGCGGGGGACGGGGCTACACCTTC. The J gene is TRBJ1-2, the V gene TRBV5-1; D is perhaps TRBD1 (5 bases). This CDR3 is built from 12 residues. Germline V gene lookup returns CDR1 SGHRS and CDR2 YFSETQ. Trimming took 4 bases from V and 8 from J, leaving 12 bases between them.

The genes are TRBV7-9 and TRBJ1-2; D gene uncertain. Germline values: CDR1 SEHNR, CDR2 FQNEAQ (reference sequence). There are 13 residues in the CDR3. Trimming removed 3 bases from V and 0 bases from J, with 5 bases in between. CDR3 residues: CASSLGTNYGYTF. CDR3 DNA sequence: TGTGCCAGCAGCTTGGGCACTAACTATGGCTACACCTTC.

The V call is TRBV11-2, the J call TRBJ2-5; D ambiguous. The DNA end is a closer match to TRBJ2-7, so the J assignment may be wrong. This CDR3 spans 15 amino acids. Looked up from germline, CDR1 is SGHAT and CDR2 is FQNNGV. The CDR3 DNA reads TGTGCCAGCAGCTTATCCGATCACTCCTCCTACGAGCAGTACTTC. Translation gives CASSLSDHSSYEQYF.

The chain employs TRBV11-2 and TRBJ1-2, with D possibly TRBD1 on 6 matching bases. The V gene lost 4 bases and the J gene lost 6 bases, with 18 bases spanning the gap. Germline-derived CDR1 and CDR2 are SGHAT and FQNNGV. The CDR3 is made up of 15 amino acids. CDR3 protein: CASSSRWGDRNGYTF. In DNA form, the CDR3 reads TGTGCCAGCAGCTCCCGCTGGGGAGACAGGAATGGCTACACCTTC.

The chain combines TRBV19 with TRBJ2-2, with D maybe TRBD1 (6 bases). Germline V gene sequence: CDR1 LNHDA, CDR2 SQIVND (reference sequence). The CDR3 covers 14 residues. Trimming removed 5 bases at V and 4 bases at J, with 11 bases between. The CDR3 sequence is CASSRTVTTGELFF. In nucleotides, the CDR3 is TGTGCCAGTAGTCGGACAGTGACCACCGGGGAGCTGTTTTTT.

The chain joins TRBV4-1 to TRBJ2-1; a possible D gene is TRBD1 (6 bases). This CDR3 spans 14 amino acids. V was cut by 8 bases and J by 10 bases, with 21 bases left in between. The V gene's germline CDR1 is MGHRA and CDR2 YSYEKL. The CDR3 nucleotides are TGCGCCAGCCGGCCCTCCGGGACATCGGGAGAGCAGTTCTTC. Its protein is CASRPSGTSGEQFF.

The chain employs TRBV6-1 and TRBJ2-5; D unresolved. The J call is uncertain, as TRBJ2-7 better fits the DNA end. This CDR3 has 16 amino acids. The V gene's germline CDR1 is MNHNS and CDR2 SASEGT. The CDR3: CASSERLTSYTYEQYF. DNA of the CDR3: TGTGCCAGCAGTGAAAGACTGACCTCCTATACCTACGAGCAGTACTTC.

The genes are TRBV7-9 and TRBJ1-2, with no clear D. The CDR3 contains 13 residues. Trimming cost V 7 bases and J 8 bases, with 17 bases left between them. Germline CDR1 and CDR2: SEHNR and FQNEAQ (reference sequence). CDR3 region: CASMKTGSRGYTF. CDR3 nucleotide sequence: TGTGCCAGCATGAAAACGGGGTCCCGGGGCTACACCTTC.

This chain links TRBV28 with TRBJ1-3; D is uncertain. The germline CDR1 and CDR2 sequences are MDHEN and SYDVKM. The CDR3 is 18 residues long. V lost 0 bases and J 0 bases, leaving 15 bases between the germline ends. The CDR3: CASSLCWESLSSGNTIYF. The CDR3 nucleotides are TGTGCCAGCAGTTTATGCTGGGAGTCCTTGAGCTCTGGAAACACCATATATTTT.

The chain joins TRBV2 to TRBJ2-3; possibly TRBD1 for D (6 bases). The germline CDR1 and CDR2 sequences are SNHLY and FYNNEI. V was trimmed by 2 bases and J by 2 bases, leaving 11 bases between them. The CDR3 is made up of 15 amino acids. The chain's CDR3 is CASSELQGNTDTQYF. CDR3 DNA: TGTGCCAGCAGTGAATTACAGGGAAACACAGATACGCAGTATTTT. Looking up the rest from reference TRBV2 and TRBJ2-3 gives the full variable domain: EPEVTQTPSHQVTQMGQEVILRCVPISNHLYFYWYRQILGQKVEFLVSFYNNEISEKSEIFDDQFSVERPDGSNFTLKIRSTKLEDSAMYFCASSELQGNTDTQYFGPGTRLTVL.

V and J are TRBV5-1 and TRBJ2-7; possible D gene TRBD1, 6 bases. With 0 bases removed from V and 3 bases from J, the gap between germline ends came to 7 bases. The CDR3 has 13 amino acids. The germline V gene encodes CDR1 SGHRS and CDR2 YFSETQ. CDR3 amino acids: CASSLEGGYEQYF. The DNA for the CDR3 is TGCGCCAGCAGCTTGGAAGGGGGCTACGAGCAGTACTTC.

The rearrangement joins TRBV18 to TRBJ2-2, with TRBD2 as a possible D gene (5 bases). Looked up from germline, CDR1 is KGHSH and CDR2 is LQKENI. Between the trimmed V and J ends, which lost 7 bases and 3 bases, there was a span of 15 bases. The CDR3 is made up of 15 amino acids. The CDR3 is CASLPGERDTGELFF. In DNA, the CDR3 is TGTGCCAGCTTACCTGGGGAGAGGGACACCGGGGAGCTGTTTTTT.

V is TRBV11-2 and J is TRBJ1-1, with unresolved D. The CDR3 runs to 14 residues. V gave up 5 bases and J gave up 5 bases, with 15 bases separating them. The germline V gene encodes CDR1 SGHAT and CDR2 FQNNGV. CDR3 protein: CASSQGTRGTEAFF. The CDR3 DNA sequence: TGTGCCAGCAGCCAAGGAACACGAGGGACTGAAGCTTTCTTT.

The V gene is TRBV7-2, the J gene TRBJ1-2; possible D gene TRBD1, 5 bases. Germline V gene lookup returns CDR1 SGHTA and CDR2 FQGNSA. CDR3 size: 13 residues. Trimming shortened V by 1 base and J by 7 bases, and 10 bases separated the two germline ends. As DNA, the CDR3 is TGTGCCAGCAGCTTAGGGGGGGGATCTGGCTACACCTTC. It codes for CASSLGGGSGYTF.

The chain is built from TRBV6-5 and TRBJ2-7; maybe TRBD2 (6 bases). Germline values: CDR1 MNHEY, CDR2 SVGAGI. Trimming stripped 2 bases from V and 1 base from J, with 6 bases between. The CDR3 is 13 amino acids. CDR3 in DNA: TGTGCCAGCAGTTACGCGGGATCCTACGAGCAGTACTTC. Amino acid sequence: CASSYAGSYEQYF.

The chain couples TRBV30 to TRBJ2-5, with 9 bases matching TRBD1. V trimming: 0 bases; J trimming: 6 bases; junction bases outside the gene matches: 5. Germline-derived CDR1 and CDR2 are GTSNPN and SVGIG (reference sequence). The length of the CDR3 is 14 residues. This CDR3 is CAWSVDRGSKTQYF. The DNA of the CDR3 is TGTGCCTGGAGTGTCGACAGGGGGAGTAAGACCCAGTACTTC.

The rearrangement joins TRBV27 to TRBJ2-7; 13 bases align to TRBD2. The CDR3 loop spans 17 amino acids. Germline V CDR1 and CDR2: MNHEY, SMNVEV (reference sequence). V shed 6 bases, J shed 2 bases, and the junction held 10 bases outside the gene matches. As DNA, the CDR3 is TGTGCCAGCAGCCACCTTGGGACTAGCGGGACGACCTACGAGCAGTACTTC. It yields the protein CASSHLGTSGTTYEQYF.

The V and J genes are TRBV5-6 and TRBJ1-1; 8 bases are shared with TRBD1. V gave up 4 bases and J gave up 3 bases; unmatched junction bases: 5. This CDR3 is 14 amino acids long. Germline values: CDR1 SGHDT, CDR2 YYEEEE. The CDR3 coding sequence is TGTGCCAGCAGCCGGCAGGGGGCTTACACTGAAGCTTTCTTT. Its translation is CASSRQGAYTEAFF.

This chain links TRBV6-1 with TRBJ1-5, with TRBD1 matching 7 bases. Germline CDR1 and CDR2: MNHNS and SASEGT. V trimming: 3 bases; J trimming: 1 base; junction bases outside the gene matches: 9. CDR3 length: 17 residues. In nucleotides, the CDR3 is TGTGCCAGCAGTGAGAACAAACAGGGGCCCAGCAATCAGCCCCAGCATTTT. It codes for CASSENKQGPSNQPQHF.

The chain combines TRBV27 with TRBJ2-1; 8 positions match TRBD1. The length of the CDR3 is 16 residues. Trimming at V came to 1 base and at J to 8 bases, leaving 10 bases not matched to a gene. Germline CDR1 and CDR2: MNHEY and SMNVEV (reference sequence). The CDR3: CASSLYSAGGVDEQFF. CDR3 DNA: TGTGCCAGCAGTTTATACTCCGCAGGGGGCGTCGATGAGCAGTTCTTC.

The count of this clone is one. The V gene is TRBV27, the J gene TRBJ2-3; the match to TRBD2 covers 14 bases. There are 17 residues in the CDR3. The V gene's germline CDR1 is MNHEY and CDR2 SMNVEV (reference sequence). V lost 4 bases, J lost 5 bases, and 8 bases stayed unmatched. CDR3 protein: CASSSSRLAGGVDTQYF. The CDR3 region has the DNA TGTGCCAGCAGTTCGAGTCGACTAGCGGGAGGGGTAGATACGCAGTATTTT.

This clone was picked up a small number of times. V usage is TRBV10-3 and J usage is TRBJ2-2; possibly TRBD2 for D (5 bases). Germline CDR1 and CDR2: ENHRY and SYGVKD. The CDR3 runs to 14 residues. The germline V and J ends were trimmed by 9 bases and 0 bases, with 11 bases remaining between them. CDR3 amino acids: CAMRSGANTGELFF. CDR3 DNA sequence: TGTGCCATGAGAAGCGGTGCGAACACCGGGGAGCTGTTTTTT.

In this sample, this clone turned up a few times. The chain carries TRBV6-6 and TRBJ2-1; TRBD1 agrees at 9 bases. Germline assignment: CDR1 MNHNY and CDR2 SVGAGI (reference sequence). J was trimmed by 15 bases and V by 7 bases; bases with no gene match: 19. The length of the CDR3 is 15 residues. The CDR3 coding sequence is TGTGCCAGCATCCTCGACCCTACAGGGGGCGGTAAGCCGTTCTTC. Protein product: CASILDPTGGGKPFF.

There are a few counts of this clone. This chain links TRBV5-1 with TRBJ2-5; D is unresolved. The CDR3 spans 16 residues. V lost 0 bases, J lost 4 bases, and 16 bases lay in between. CDR1 and CDR2 from the germline V gene are SGHRS and YFSETQ. Here the CDR3 reads CASSLGLRLAGETQYF. CDR3 bases: TGCGCCAGCAGCTTGGGGCTACGTTTGGCAGGAGAGACCCAGTACTTC.

V gene TRBV29-1 combines with J gene TRBJ2-3; 12 bases are a match to TRBD1. V lost 6 bases to trimming and J lost 4 bases; unmatched junction nucleotides: 8. In germline, CDR1 is SQVTM, CDR2 ANQGSEA. This CDR3 region has 15 residues. In DNA, the CDR3 is TGCAGCGTAGTATCTGGGACAGGGGGCTCAGATACGCAGTATTTT. It encodes CSVVSGTGGSDTQYF.